Listed below are T cell receptor beta chains from one sample, sequenced in a study of OX40 agonist ivuxolimab in advanced cancers. This table comes from immunoSEQ multiplex PCR, and its TCRdb copy is limited to in-frame clones, with some not included. The sample comprises approximately 23,000 clones, 70% to 90% of which are singletons, and about half rests with the top ten. The sequenced sample was CD4+ or CD8+ T cells sorted from blood, obtained in a trial of the OX40 agonist ivuxolimab. Every receptor here comes from an adult with an advanced solid tumor such as melanoma, head and neck, liver or kidney cancer. Both conserved end residues are part of each CDR3. D genes are given only for firm matches. Clone size is stated in some rows and not others, as once, few, many or a class when expanded.

J gene: TRBJ2-7; D gene: .; clone size: .; V gene: TRBV28; CDR3 DNA: TGTGCCAGCACCCCCACTGAATCTGCCTACGAGCAGTACTTC; CDR3 protein: CASTPTESAYEQYF
J gene: TRBJ2-1; D gene: .; clone size: .; V gene: TRBV28; CDR3 DNA: TGTGCCAGCAGTTTTGGGACTTCCTACAATGAGCAGTTCTTC; CDR3 protein: CASSFGTSYNEQFF
J gene: TRBJ2-7; D gene: TRBD1; clone size: .; V gene: TRBV7-2; CDR3 DNA: TGTGCCAGCACCTGGGGTACAGGGGGCAGGAACGAGCAGTACTTC; CDR3 protein: CASTWGTGGRNEQYF
J gene: TRBJ2-7; D gene: .; clone size: .; V gene: TRBV10-3; CDR3 DNA: TGTGCCATCAGTGAACAATCCGAGCCCTACGAGCAGTACTTC; CDR3 protein: CAISEQSEPYEQYF
J gene: TRBJ2-7; D gene: TRBD1; clone size: .; V gene: TRBV5-1; CDR3 DNA: TGCGCCAGCCGTACCGACAGGGGCTACGAGCAGTACTTC; CDR3 protein: CASRTDRGYEQYF
J gene: TRBJ1-4; D gene: .; clone size: .; V gene: TRBV5-1; CDR3 DNA: TGCGCCAGCAGCTTGGACCGTGAAAAACTGTTTTTT; CDR3 protein: CASSLDREKLFF
J gene: TRBJ1-1; D gene: .; clone size: .; V gene: TRBV4-1; CDR3 DNA: TGCGCCAGCAGCCAAGTTGGGCCTTTTGAAGCTTTCTTT; CDR3 protein: CASSQVGPFEAFF
J gene: TRBJ2-2; D gene: .; clone size: .; V gene: TRBV2; CDR3 DNA: TGTGCCAGCAAATTTGGAGGCCCCGGGGAGCTGTTTTTT; CDR3 protein: CASKFGGPGELFF
J gene: TRBJ2-3; D gene: .; clone size: .; V gene: TRBV19; CDR3 DNA: TGTGCCAGTAGTATAGCTAGCACAGATACGCAGTATTTT; CDR3 protein: CASSIASTDTQYF
J gene: TRBJ1-5; D gene: .; clone size: .; V gene: TRBV28; CDR3 DNA: TGTGCCAGCAGTTTTCGGGACGGCAATCAGCCCCAGCATTTT; CDR3 protein: CASSFRDGNQPQHF
J gene: TRBJ2-7; D gene: .; clone size: .; V gene: TRBV5-1; CDR3 DNA: TGCGCCAGCAGCTTAAGGAACAGTGGGCCCCTCGAGCAGTACTTC; CDR3 protein: CASSLRNSGPLEQYF
J gene: TRBJ2-1; D gene: .; clone size: .; V gene: TRBV7-9; CDR3 DNA: TGTGCCAGCAGCCCGGCCAGGGGTTACAATGAGCAGTTCTTC; CDR3 protein: CASSPARGYNEQFF
J gene: TRBJ2-7; D gene: .; clone size: .; V gene: TRBV5-6; CDR3 DNA: TGTGCCAGCAGCTTGGTGGGCGAGCAGTACTTC; CDR3 protein: CASSLVGEQYF
J gene: TRBJ2-1; D gene: .; clone size: .; V gene: TRBV30; CDR3 DNA: TGTGCCTGGAGTGTACAACTTCTCGCTGAGCAGTTCTTC; CDR3 protein: CAWSVQLLAEQFF
J gene: TRBJ2-3; D gene: .; clone size: .; V gene: TRBV4-3; CDR3 DNA: TGCGCCAGCAGCCAGATCGTTGGGGATACGCAGTATTTT; CDR3 protein: CASSQIVGDTQYF
J gene: TRBJ2-7; D gene: .; clone size: once; V gene: TRBV19; CDR3 DNA: TGTGCCAGTAGTATAGAGGCTGACGAGCAGTACTTC; CDR3 protein: CASSIEADEQYF
J gene: TRBJ1-2; D gene: .; clone size: .; V gene: TRBV15; CDR3 DNA: TGTGCCACCCGGAACTACAGTGAATCTAACTATGGCTACACCTTC; CDR3 protein: CATRNYSESNYGYTF
J gene: TRBJ1-5; D gene: .; clone size: .; V gene: TRBV27; CDR3 DNA: TGTGCCAGCAGGGATGGACAGCCCAATCAGCCCCAGCATTTT; CDR3 protein: CASRDGQPNQPQHF
J gene: TRBJ1-2; D gene: .; clone size: .; V gene: TRBV7-3; CDR3 DNA: TGTGCCAGCAGCTTAAAAGGGCGCCGGAGCTATGGCTACACCTTC; CDR3 protein: CASSLKGRRSYGYTF
J gene: TRBJ1-5; D gene: .; clone size: .; V gene: TRBV28; CDR3 DNA: TGTGCCAGCAGCCTGCGACGCAGTTGGCATTTT; CDR3 protein: CASSLRRSWHF